This TCR beta chain was captured by sequencing in a study of vaccination effects on CD4 cells after COVID-19. Study at large: Participants got two doses of BNT162b2 or mRNA-1273 vaccine.

On this clone itself: Its specificity is not known.

The method was immunoSEQ multiplex PCR; TCRdb's version includes in-frame clones alone and lacks a portion of them. The sample consists of 20,000 to 25,000 clones, roughly 70% of them appearing once. Prior to sequencing, the ViraFEST assay stimulated PBMC with viral peptide pools, which expanded the antigen-specific CD4+ T cells. CD4+ T cell isolation took place after 10 days of culture. According to the study, vaccine recipients showed no prior SARS-CoV-2 infection and negative nucleocapsid antibodies. The authors replaced half the medium with IL-2 medium on days 3 and 7. The receptor was isolated from a human donor who received a COVID-19 vaccine. The sequencing used CD4+ T cells from PBMCs cultured with SARS-CoV-2 spike peptides, collected before COVID-19 vaccination.

DNA of the CDR3: TGCGCCAGCAGCTTGACAGGGTCAGATACGCAGTATTTT. It is translated as CASSLTGSDTQYF. The V and J genes are TRBV5-1 and TRBJ2-3; D is possibly TRBD1 (6 bases). In germline, CDR1 is SGHRS, CDR2 YFSETQ. This CDR3 has 13 amino acids. With 1 base removed from V and 4 bases from J, the gap between germline ends came to 7 bases.